A single sample gave rise to the 8 T cell receptor beta chains below, sequenced in a study of blood T cells in healthy people across ages. Alongside a J-beta primer mix, a sample-barcoded 5' primer served in a second PCR lasting 7 to 11 cycles. TCRdb called the 5' RACE reads again in MiXCR, with one record for every CDR3 protein. The sample lists over 1,300,000 distinct CDR3 sequences, approximately 59% occurring once. The source material was blood. These TCRs come from a man aged 18 to 29 in good health.

The chain employs TRBV6-2 or TRBV6-3 and TRBJ2-7; D tentatively fits TRBD1 or TRBD2 (7 bases each). The V gene lost 7 bases and the J gene lost 0 bases, with 13 bases spanning the gap. The CDR3 runs to 14 residues. The V gene's germline CDR1 is MNHEY and CDR2 SVGEGT. The CDR3 region is CASTRGGNSYEQYF. As DNA, the CDR3 is TGTGCCAGCACCAGGGGGGGAAACTCCTACGAGCAGTACTTC.

The chain couples TRBV27 to TRBJ1-2; D is unresolved. The CDR3 has 13 amino acids. The germline CDR1 and CDR2 sequences are MNHEY and SMNVEV (reference sequence). Trimming stripped 0 bases from V and 3 bases from J, with 5 bases between. The CDR3 sequence: CASSLSTDYGYTF. CDR3 DNA sequence: TGTGCCAGCAGTTTATCCACAGACTATGGCTACACCTTC.

This clonotype was counted between two and nine times. This chain uses TRBV4-2 with TRBJ1-4; a weak D match, TRBD1 (6 bases). The CDR3 loop spans 14 amino acids. In germline, CDR1 is LGHNA, CDR2 YNFKEQ. The ends were cut back, 0 bases at V and 8 bases at J, with 10 bases in the middle. In DNA form, the CDR3 reads TGTGCCAGCAGCCAAGAGGGCAGGGGAGAAAAACTGTTTTTT. This encodes CASSQEGRGEKLFF.

The rearrangement uses TRBV25-1 and TRBJ1-2; no clear D gene. The CDR3 contains 13 residues. V lost 1 base to trimming and J lost 7 bases, with 10 bases between them. The germline CDR1 and CDR2 sequences are MGHDK and SYGVNS. The CDR3 coding sequence is TGTGCCAGCAGTGAATGGTCAGCCTCTGGCTACACCTTC. Translating it yields CASSEWSASGYTF.

The rearrangement links TRBV7-9 to TRBJ2-5; D not certain. Trimming left V 4 bases short and J 0 bases short, with 18 bases between. This CDR3 has 17 residues. Per the germline V gene, CDR1 is SEHNR and CDR2 is FQNEAQ (reference sequence). CDR3 in DNA: TGTGCCAGCAGCTCGAGGACCACGCAAGGGTACCAAGAGACCCAGTACTTC. This sequence encodes CASSSRTTQGYQETQYF.

This clonotype appeared a few times. The gene calls are TRBV27 and TRBJ2-3; 8 positions agree with TRBD1. From germline, CDR1 is MNHEY and CDR2 SMNVEV (reference sequence). The junction had 3 bases not matched to a gene; V was cut back by 0 bases and J by 4 bases. CDR3 length equals 15 residues. Here the CDR3 DNA reads TGTGCCAGCAGTTTATCGACAGGGGTGGCAGATACGCAGTATTTT. As protein: CASSLSTGVADTQYF.

The V gene is TRBV12-3 or TRBV12-4, the J gene TRBJ1-6; D perhaps matches TRBD1 (6 bases). Trimming removed 10 bases from V and 6 bases from J, with 13 bases in between. CDR3 length equals 13 residues. CDR3 loop: CATSDSPNSPLHF. DNA of the CDR3: TGTGCCACCTCGGACAGTCCTAATTCACCCCTCCACTTT.

The gene calls are TRBV20-1 and TRBJ2-1; 9 nucleotides match TRBD2. Germline CDR1 is DFQATT and CDR2 is SNEGSKA (reference sequence). After removal of 0 bases from V and 7 bases from J, the junction contained 13 bases not matched to a gene. The CDR3 totals 17 residues. The CDR3 sequence: CSARDRRGLAARNEQFF. In DNA, the CDR3 is TGCAGTGCTAGAGATCGTCGGGGACTAGCCGCCCGAAATGAGCAGTTCTTC.